This T cell receptor (beta chain) was recovered during a study of T cells in tuberculosis. Some clones are missing from TCRdb's copy, which holds only in-frame ones; the method was immunoSEQ multiplex PCR. This sample has some 49,000 clones, with about 96% found just once. The CDR3 extends over 15 amino acids. Germline CDR1 reads MNHNY; CDR2 reads SVGAGI (reference sequence). V lost 5 bases to trimming and J lost 3 bases; unmatched junction nucleotides: 8. As for time point: new active TB diagnosis, blood taken before or within 7 days of starting treatment. This receptor was taken from an adult with tuberculosis. The chain is built from TRBV6-6 and TRBJ1-1; 8 bases agree with TRBD1. This specimen was PBMCs, taken at tuberculosis diagnosis. The CDR3 loop is CASSQLRDRYTEAFF. DNA for the CDR3: TGTGCCAGCAGTCAGCTCCGGGACAGGTACACTGAAGCTTTCTTT.